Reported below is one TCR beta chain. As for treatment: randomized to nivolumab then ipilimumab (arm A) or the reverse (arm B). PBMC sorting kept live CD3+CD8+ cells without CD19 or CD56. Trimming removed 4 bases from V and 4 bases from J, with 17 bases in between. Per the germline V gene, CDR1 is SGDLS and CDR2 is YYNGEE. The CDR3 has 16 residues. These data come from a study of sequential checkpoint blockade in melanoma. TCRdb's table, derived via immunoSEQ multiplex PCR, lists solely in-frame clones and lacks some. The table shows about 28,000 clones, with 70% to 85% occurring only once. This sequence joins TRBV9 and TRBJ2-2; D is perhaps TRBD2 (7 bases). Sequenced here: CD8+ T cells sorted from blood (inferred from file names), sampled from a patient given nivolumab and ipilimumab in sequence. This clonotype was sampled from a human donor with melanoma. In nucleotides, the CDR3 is TGTGCCAGCAGCCACGAACCGGGGGGCCCCACCGGGGAGCTGTTTTTT. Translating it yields CASSHEPGGPTGELFF.